This T cell receptor (beta chain) was identified during a study of shared clonotypes between healthy human individuals (dated by TCRdb to 2018 to 2020). Background on the whole study: The cohort comprised a couple of women and a few men aged 18 to 49 years. To increase sequencing depth and limit assay-specific biases, different laboratories used diverse techniques to prepare libraries and sequence TCR repertoires. For each donor, CD4 naive and CD4 memory were each given three plates, CD8 naive was given two plates, and CD8 memory was given one plate. To estimate repertoire size and how much clonotypes are shared between individuals, the study performed deep sequencing of blood TCR repertoires from five healthy adults. Between about 0.94 and 8.9 billion PBMCs per donor were obtained by leukapheresis. Beyond this particular receptor, the publication reports: Pairwise subsampling led to the expectation that sequencing depth would affect the degree of clonotype sharing among donors. About 5% of naive CD4, around 4% of naive CD8, 2.3% of memory CD4, and roughly 0.4% of memory CD8 clonotypes were shared across a few donors. The genetic and exposure-history diversity represented was limited by the small number of donors. Only blood was sampled, and tissue TCR repertoires likely differ from those in blood. Higher generation probabilities were observed for clonotypes shared by all four sorted-subset donors than for non-shared clonotypes. Rarefaction of sorted-subset datasets indicated incomplete sequencing despite the large sequencing depth. Larger estimated clonotype richness was generally found for naive subsets than for memory subsets.

For the CD8 naive samples, CD45RO-negative cells were positively selected for CCR7, yielding a CD45RA+CCR7+ population from which TemRA cells were excluded. The donors were healthy, HIV-negative adults with no recently reported acute infections or vaccinations. Only Caucasian adults living in Nashville, Tennessee, USA were represented among the donors. Blood was collected by leukapheresis, and PBMCs were isolated by Ficoll-Histopaque density gradient centrifugation and then cryopreserved in liquid nitrogen vapor phase. Analytical flow cytometry was used to check the purity and quantity of each magnetically sorted T cell population. From each sorted fraction, genomic DNA was isolated and quantified by UV absorbance on a Nanodrop 2000c. For CDR1 and CDR2, the germline V gene lists MNHNS and SASEGT. Including cysteine and phenylalanine, the CDR3 has 13 amino acids. The CDR3 DNA has 39 bases and is translated from base 1.

Using the deep immunoSEQ assay, TCR CDR3 regions were amplified from genomic DNA by multiplex PCR. For each cell subset, the extracted genomic DNA was distributed evenly across all wells of several immunoSEQ 96-well plates, and each plate served as one replicate. Each replicate PCR for sorted subsets received around 200 ng genomic DNA, equal to about 30,000 T cell genomes. Purified libraries were quantified with a Qubit 3.0 fluorometer, sized on a Bioanalyzer 2100, and re-quantified with the KAPA Library Quantification kit. Every immunoSEQ 96-well plate was sequenced on a dedicated single-read 150-cycle Illumina NextSeq 550 flow cell. On the authors' methods: Because only junctional sequences without quality scores were contained in the immunoSEQ output, filtering matching that applied to full-length reads could not be performed. To assign V/J genes and CDR3, sequences were annotated using PyIR, a Python wrapper for IgBLAST v1.9, with IMGT germline references. Reads were removed for weak V/J assignments (E-value above 1e-6), missing CDR3, stop codons, out-of-frame junctions, or ambiguous translated residues. V3J clonotypes were defined as sequences sharing an identical inferred V gene, J gene, and CDR3 amino acid sequence. The percentage overlap between two repertoires was calculated by dividing the number of shared unique clonotypes by the size of the smaller repertoire. Richness of each repertoire was evaluated using RTK rarefaction, the Chao1 estimator, and Recon v2.1 estimates of unobserved clonotypes. Generation probabilities were computed with OLGA for all TCRbeta clonotypes obtained by the gDNA method from a few donors. In its TCRdb copy, this immuneACCESS table keeps in-frame sequences only and misses some clones. Where compared with another copy, unresolved V genes explain less than half of these, and the others have no known cause. Clone size and V and J calls were adopted from that table, with D and trimming inferred from the DNA. The table for this sample lists around 1.9 million clones; just over 90% of them were counted only once. The top ten clonotypes cover around 1.7% of the sample.

As to this clone: Its target antigen remains unknown. At one end the junction does not follow the germline gene, possibly because of a read error.

Sequenced sample: naive CD8+ T cells from PBMCs. Explained via the paper, the cell subset or site label denotes: CD45RA+CCR7+. The clonotype originates from a man aged 18-30 years in good health. Some clones in this sample may be carry-over from other donors' samples. Recombination linked TRBV6-1 to TRBJ1-5; TRBD1 could be the D gene, as 5 bases match. For the CDR3, the sequence is CASRPGSSQPQHF. The nucleotide sequence is TGTGCCAGCAGACCAGGGAGCAGTCAGCCCCAGCATTTT.